Below are 2 T cell receptor beta chains sequenced from a single sample in a study of blood T cell repertoires in COVID-19. TCRdb keeps only in-frame clones here, not all; method: immunoSEQ multiplex PCR. Of some 78,000 clones listed, 84% were seen once; the top ten hold approximately 3.3%. Sequencing was done on a sample of peripheral blood. Every receptor here comes from a man aged 50-60 years with acute or convalescent COVID-19.

This clone has a single count. This chain joins TRBV2 and TRBJ1-2, with D possibly TRBD1 on 5 matching bases. Germline V lookup: CDR1 SNHLY, CDR2 FYNNEI. Trimming took 7 bases from V and 2 from J, leaving 11 bases between them. The CDR3 is 13 residues long. The CDR3 loop is CASMAGPNYGYTF. Here the CDR3 DNA reads TGTGCCAGCATGGCAGGGCCCAACTATGGCTACACCTTC.

The chain uses TRBV18 and TRBJ2-1, with 7 bases fitting TRBD1. Trimming removed 2 bases from V and 4 bases from J; junction bases left unmatched: 2. This CDR3 contains 14 residues. Germline V lookup: CDR1 KGHSH, CDR2 LQKENI. The CDR3 nucleotides are TGTGCCAGCTCACCAGGGACAGCTTACAATGAGCAGTTCTTC. Translated: CASSPGTAYNEQFF.